This entry features one T cell receptor beta chain sequence. Sequencing used immunoSEQ multiplex PCR; TCRdb keeps in-frame clones, though not all of them. Here the sample spans approximately 17,000 clones, 85% to 95% being singletons. CDR3 length equals 13 residues. Deletions cut 4 bases from V and 6 bases from J, with 10 bases between. The germline CDR1 and CDR2 sequences are MNHNS and SASEGT. Treatment reported: randomized to nivolumab then ipilimumab (arm A) or the reverse (arm B). PBMC sorting kept live CD3+CD8+ cells without CD19 or CD56. The data are from a study of sequential checkpoint blockade in melanoma. Study summary: Both treatment sequences were followed by maintenance nivolumab.

This material consisted of CD8+ T cells sorted from blood (inferred from file names), taken from a patient given nivolumab and ipilimumab in sequence. The sequence was collected from a human donor with melanoma. The chain uses TRBV6-1 and TRBJ1-5; maybe TRBD1 (5 bases). The DNA of the CDR3 is TGTGCCAGCAGTGTCTCAAGGGGTCAGCCCCAGCATTTT. Amino acids: CASSVSRGQPQHF.